One and the same sample provided the 11 T cell receptor beta chains below, sequenced in a study of blood T cell repertoires in COVID-19. Sequencing was performed with immunoSEQ multiplex PCR; in TCRdb, only in-frame clones are kept and a portion is missing. The sample records 450,000 to 600,000 clones, about 85% being singletons. Sample: PBMCs or T cells enriched from blood (not recorded which). These receptors all stem from a woman aged 18-29 years who had recovered from COVID-19.

The chain links TRBV5-1 to TRBJ2-2, with a possible D match to TRBD2 (5 bases). CDR1 is SGHRS and CDR2 is YFSETQ in the germline V gene. Trimming stripped 0 bases from V and 1 base from J, with 10 bases between. This CDR3 is built from 16 residues. Written as DNA, the CDR3 is TGCGCCAGCAGCTTGGCCGGGGAACAGAACACCGGGGAGCTGTTTTTT. This encodes CASSLAGEQNTGELFF.

This rearrangement joins TRBV5-6 to TRBJ2-7, with TRBD1 matching over 10 bases. The germline CDR1 and CDR2 sequences are SGHDT and YYEEEE. V gave up 4 bases and J gave up 3 bases; unmatched junction bases: 7. The CDR3 is 15 amino acids. CDR3 nucleotides: TGTGCCAGCAGCGCCAGGACAGGGGGACTCTACGAGCAGTACTTC. Encoded protein: CASSARTGGLYEQYF. Based on the CDR3 plus reference TRBV5-6 and TRBJ2-7, the full variable domain is DAGVTQSPTHLIKTRGQQVTLRCSPKSGHDTVSWYQQALGQGPQFIFQYYEEEERQRGNFPDRFSGHQFPNYSSELNVNALLLGDSALYLCASSARTGGLYEQYFGPGTRLTVT.

The chain combines TRBV28 with TRBJ2-1; 8 bases align to TRBD2. The V segment lost 3 bases and the J segment 5 bases; nucleotides outside the gene matches: 6. The CDR3 extends over 15 amino acids. Germline CDR1 MDHEN, CDR2 SYDVKM. This CDR3 reads CASSFWRGADNEQFF. DNA of the CDR3: TGTGCCAGCAGTTTTTGGCGGGGGGCAGACAATGAGCAGTTCTTC.

The chain uses TRBV5-8 and TRBJ1-3; D is possibly TRBD1 (5 bases). The germline CDR1 and CDR2 sequences are SGHTS and YDEGEE. Trimming left V 3 bases short and J 0 bases short, with 16 bases between. This CDR3 spans 17 amino acids. The CDR3 DNA follows: TGTGCCAGCAGCTCGGGGGGGGTCACTATCTCTGGAAACACCATATATTTT. Protein product: CASSSGGVTISGNTIYF.

This chain uses TRBV5-1 with TRBJ2-5; D may be TRBD2 (6 bases). CDR3 size: 14 residues. The germline gives CDR1 SGHRS, CDR2 YFSETQ. The V end was cut by 4 bases, the J end by 5 bases, with 15 bases between. The CDR3 bases are TGCGCCAGCAGCGGTCGTGCGGGGCTGGAGACCCAGTACTTC. It translates to CASSGRAGLETQYF. Looking up the rest from reference TRBV5-1 and TRBJ2-5 gives the full variable domain: KAGVTQTPRYLIKTRGQQVTLSCSPISGHRSVSWYQQTPGQGLQFLFEYFSETQRNKGNFPGRFSGRQFSNSRSEMNVSTLELGDSALYLCASSGRAGLETQYFGPGTRLLVL.

The rearrangement uses TRBV23-1 and TRBJ2-7; D remains ambiguous. TRBV23-1 is an ORF, and what it does is uncertain. Trimming removed 4 bases from V and 2 bases from J, with 9 bases in between. The CDR3 loop spans 13 amino acids. CDR3 loop: CASSLYSTYEQYF. The CDR3 DNA follows: TGCGCCAGCAGTCTATACAGTACCTACGAGCAGTACTTC.

The rearrangement uses TRBV30 and TRBJ1-1, with D unclear. V was cut by 6 bases and J by 5 bases, with 19 bases left in between. Germline values: CDR1 GTSNPN, CDR2 SVGIG (reference sequence). The CDR3 has 14 amino acids. CDR3 loop: CACRWGGSGTEAFF. The CDR3 bases are TGTGCCTGTCGATGGGGAGGGTCGGGGACTGAAGCTTTCTTT.

This chain uses TRBV5-5 with TRBJ1-1; D is uncertain. CDR1 is SGHKS, CDR2 YYEKEE, per germline (reference sequence). The CDR3 covers 14 residues. Trimming took 3 bases from V and 5 from J, leaving 14 bases between them. The CDR3 DNA follows: TGTGCCAGCAGCTCCATCCAACCGGGGACTGAAGCTTTCTTT. It specifies CASSSIQPGTEAFF.

The rearrangement joins TRBV13 to TRBJ1-1; a possible D gene is TRBD1 (6 bases). Trimming shortened V by 4 bases and J by 11 bases, and 14 bases separated the two germline ends. The length of the CDR3 is 12 residues. Germline lookup yields CDR1 PRHDT and CDR2 FYEKMQ (reference sequence). The CDR3 DNA follows: TGTGCCAGCAGCTCGCGATCAGGGGTGGCTTTCTTT. Translated, it gives CASSSRSGVAFF.

The chain links TRBV6-5 to TRBJ1-2; tentative D call: TRBD1 (5 bases). The CDR3 is 12 amino acids. CDR1 and CDR2 from the germline V gene are MNHEY and SVGAGI. CDR3 loop: CVTGGGIYGYTF. CDR3 nucleotides: TGTGTCACTGGGGGGGGAATCTATGGCTACACCTTC.

The chain combines TRBV5-1 with TRBJ2-7; TRBD1 agrees at 11 bases. The V gene end was trimmed by 4 bases and the J gene end by 3 bases; junction bases not matched to a gene: 6. In germline, CDR1 is SGHRS, CDR2 YFSETQ. The CDR3 contains 15 residues. CDR3 protein: CASSHGTGGVYEQYF. CDR3 sequence (DNA): TGCGCCAGCAGCCACGGGACAGGGGGAGTCTACGAGCAGTACTTC.